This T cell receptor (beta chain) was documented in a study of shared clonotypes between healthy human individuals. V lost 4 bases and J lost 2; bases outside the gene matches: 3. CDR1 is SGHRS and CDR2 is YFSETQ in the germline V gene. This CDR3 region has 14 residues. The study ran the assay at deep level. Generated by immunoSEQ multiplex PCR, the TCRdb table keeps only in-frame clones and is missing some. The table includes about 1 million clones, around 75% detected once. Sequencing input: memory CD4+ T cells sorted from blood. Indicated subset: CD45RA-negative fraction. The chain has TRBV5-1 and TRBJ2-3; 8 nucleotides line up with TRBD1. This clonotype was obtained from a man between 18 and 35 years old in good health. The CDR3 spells CASSETGVTDTQYF. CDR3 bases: TGCGCCAGCAGCGAGACAGGGGTCACAGATACGCAGTATTTT.